What follows are 19 T cell receptor beta chains derived from one specimen sequenced in a study of T cell clonotyping in hematopoietic cell transplantation. Profiled with immunoSEQ multiplex PCR; TCRdb holds only in-frame clones, not every one. Here the sample spans approximately 80,000 clones, 90% to 96% being singletons. Time point noted: recipient sample about 28 days before transplant, after cytoreduction. The input for sequencing was peripheral blood mononuclear cells, taken before stem cell transplant. The receptors shown here come from a woman in her forties or fifties with acute myeloid leukemia. Some clones in this sample may be carry-over from other donors' samples.

The V gene is TRBV5-4, the J gene TRBJ1-2; possibly TRBD1 for D (6 bases). The CDR3 spans 12 residues. Germline V lookup: CDR1 SGHNT, CDR2 YYREEE (reference sequence). Trimming removed 10 bases at V and 8 bases at J, with 18 bases between. The CDR3, as DNA: TGTGCCGGATACAGGGTAGCCTTGGGCTACACCTTC. It is translated as CAGYRVALGYTF.

This rearrangement joins TRBV7-2 to TRBJ1-3; the D is unclear. Trimming shortened V by 1 base and J by 0 bases, and 10 bases separated the two germline ends. Germline loops: CDR1 SGHTA, CDR2 FQGNSA. The CDR3 sequence is 16 residues long. This CDR3 is CASSLVGRNSGNTIYF. The CDR3 nucleotides are TGTGCCAGCAGCTTAGTTGGGCGGAACTCTGGAAACACCATATATTTT.

V is TRBV11-1 and J is TRBJ2-1; D may be TRBD1 or TRBD2 (5 bases each). The germline CDR1 and CDR2 sequences are SGHAT and FQDESV (reference sequence). This CDR3 region has 17 residues. V was trimmed by 1 base and J by 0 bases, leaving 13 bases between them. CDR3 sequence reads: CASSLGRGPRSYNEQFF. The CDR3 DNA reads as TGTGCCAGCAGCTTAGGTCGGGGACCCCGCTCCTACAATGAGCAGTTCTTC.

The chain joins TRBV6-5 to TRBJ2-5, with no clear D. The CDR3 is made up of 15 amino acids. V was trimmed by 5 bases and J by 5 bases, leaving 18 bases between them. Germline CDR1 reads MNHEY; CDR2 reads SVGAGI. The CDR3 loop reads CASSTRDRAVETQYF. The CDR3 nucleotides read TGTGCCAGCAGTACGAGAGATCGGGCGGTGGAGACCCAGTACTTC.

This chain joins TRBV30 and TRBJ1-5; no definite D call. Trimming removed 2 bases from V and 0 bases from J, with 11 bases in between. The CDR3 totals 15 residues. Per germline, CDR1 GTSNPN and CDR2 SVGIG (reference sequence). The DNA for the CDR3 is TGTGCCTGGAGTATGGGGATAAATAGCAATCAGCCCCAGCATTTT. This gives the protein CAWSMGINSNQPQHF.

This chain links TRBV6-5 with TRBJ2-5, with a tentative D call TRBD1 (5 bases). Trimming shortened V by 6 bases and J by 3 bases, and 8 bases separated the two germline ends. The CDR3 loop spans 12 amino acids. Per germline, CDR1 MNHEY and CDR2 SVGAGI. CDR3 amino acids: CASRGQKETQYF. The CDR3 coding sequence is TGTGCCAGCAGGGGGCAGAAAGAGACCCAGTACTTC.

The chain couples TRBV5-6 to TRBJ1-1, with D possibly matching TRBD1 (6 bases). V was pared by 1 base and J by 1 base, with 17 bases between. The CDR3 has 17 amino acids. In germline, CDR1 is SGHDT, CDR2 YYEEEE. As DNA, the CDR3 is TGTGCCAGCAGCTTGCTCTCCCACAGGGTGAGGAACACTGAAGCTTTCTTT. It specifies CASSLLSHRVRNTEAFF. Using reference TRBV5-6 and TRBJ1-1 for the parts outside the CDR3, the full variable domain is DAGVTQSPTHLIKTRGQQVTLRCSPKSGHDTVSWYQQALGQGPQFIFQYYEEEERQRGNFPDRFSGHQFPNYSSELNVNALLLGDSALYLCASSLLSHRVRNTEAFFGQGTRLTVV.

The chain is built from TRBV28 and TRBJ1-5; 8 bases match TRBD1. The ends lost 5 bases at V and 5 bases at J; junction bases unmatched: 5. This CDR3 has 14 residues. Germline lookup yields CDR1 MDHEN and CDR2 SYDVKM. The CDR3 loop reads CASSQTTGDQPQHF. In nucleotides, the CDR3 is TGTGCCAGCAGTCAAACGACAGGGGATCAGCCCCAGCATTTT.

The chain couples TRBV5-1 to TRBJ1-5; D gene unclear. V was clipped by 0 bases and J by 9 bases, with 13 bases between them. Germline CDR1 is SGHRS and CDR2 is YFSETQ. This CDR3 is built from 14 residues. In DNA, the CDR3 is TGCGCCAGCAGCTTGGAGCCCGACTCGGGGCCCCAGCATTTT. Its protein is CASSLEPDSGPQHF. Looking up the rest from reference TRBV5-1 and TRBJ1-5 gives the full variable domain: KAGVTQTPRYLIKTRGQQVTLSCSPISGHRSVSWYQQTPGQGLQFLFEYFSETQRNKGNFPGRFSGRQFSNSRSEMNVSTLELGDSALYLCASSLEPDSGPQHFGDGTRLSIL.

The CDR3 coding sequence is TGTGCCAGCAGTTACGACAGGGGGAAGGAAAAACTGTTTTTT. This translates into CASSYDRGKEKLFF. The chain carries TRBV6-5 and TRBJ1-4, with 9 bases fitting TRBD1. Looked up from germline, CDR1 is MNHEY and CDR2 is SVGAGI. V gave up 2 bases and J gave up 8 bases; unmatched junction bases: 3. The CDR3 length is 14 residues.

The rearrangement links TRBV5-4 to TRBJ2-5; 10 positions match TRBD1. V lost 4 bases, J lost 5 bases, and 8 bases stayed unmatched. Germline-derived CDR1 and CDR2 are SGHNT and YYREEE (reference sequence). CDR3 size: 15 residues. CDR3 in DNA: TGTGCCAGCAGCGCGGCGACAGGGGGCAGGGAGACCCAGTACTTC. Protein sequence: CASSAATGGRETQYF.

The chain is built from TRBV30 and TRBJ1-6; no clear D gene. The CDR3 has 14 residues. V was pared by 0 bases and J by 9 bases, with 12 bases between. CDR1 is GTSNPN, CDR2 SVGIG, per germline (reference sequence). The CDR3 reads CAWSVDARSSPLHF. Written as DNA, the CDR3 is TGTGCCTGGAGTGTGGACGCCAGGTCTTCACCCCTCCACTTT.

The gene calls are TRBV27 and TRBJ1-5, with a possible D match to TRBD1 (5 bases). The germline V gene encodes CDR1 MNHEY and CDR2 SMNVEV (reference sequence). V lost 5 bases, J lost 3 bases, and 14 bases lay in between. The CDR3 is made up of 15 amino acids. This CDR3 reads CASSKTWGNNQPQHF. Here the CDR3 DNA reads TGTGCCAGCAGTAAAACATGGGGGAACAATCAGCCCCAGCATTTT.

The chain has TRBV7-2 and TRBJ1-2; D is ambiguous. The length of the CDR3 is 15 residues. V was shortened by 1 base and J by 0 bases, with 9 bases between the two germline ends. Looked up from germline, CDR1 is SGHTA and CDR2 is FQGNSA. The CDR3 DNA reads TGTGCCAGCAGCTTAGTCTCCCCAGCTAACTATGGCTACACCTTC. It translates to CASSLVSPANYGYTF. The entire variable domain, with the rest obtained from reference TRBV7-2 and TRBJ1-2, is as follows: GAGVSQSPSNKVTEKGKDVELRCDPISGHTALYWYRQSLGQGLEFLIYFQGNSAPDKSGLPSDRFSAERTGGSVSTLTIQRTQQEDSAVYLCASSLVSPANYGYTFGSGTRLTVV.

Details on this clone: A junction end diverges from the germline sequence, so it may reflect a read error. V usage is TRBV29-1 and J usage is TRBJ2-5, with 8 bases identical to TRBD1. Germline values: CDR1 SQVTM, CDR2 ANQGSEA. CDR3 length equals 12 residues. The CDR3 here is CSVEGDRTTQYF. CDR3 in DNA: TGCAGCGTCGAAGGGGACAGGACGACCCAGTACTTC.

The rearrangement uses TRBV30 and TRBJ2-2; 7 nucleotides agree with TRBD1. CDR1 and CDR2 from the germline V gene are GTSNPN and SVGIG (reference sequence). This CDR3 region has 14 residues. Germline trimming cut 2 bases from V and 5 bases from J; bases unmatched to any gene: 5. The CDR3 DNA reads as TGTGCCTGGAGTAGGCCAGGGGGAACCGGGGAGCTGTTTTTT. As protein: CAWSRPGGTGELFF.

The J gene is TRBJ1-1, the V gene TRBV6-1; D unresolved. V was pared by 3 bases and J by 7 bases, with 12 bases between. The CDR3 totals 13 residues. CDR1 is MNHNS and CDR2 is SASEGT in the germline V gene. CDR3 in DNA: TGTGCCAGCAGTGAGGGTCCCCAGGATGAAGCTTTCTTT. Translating gives CASSEGPQDEAFF.

This clone has more than one count but fewer than ten. J is TRBJ2-7 and V is TRBV27; TRBD2 agrees at 12 bases. The CDR3 consists of 17 residues. Trimming at V came to 5 bases and at J to 9 bases, leaving 17 bases not matched to a gene. The germline gives CDR1 MNHEY, CDR2 SMNVEV (reference sequence). CDR3 protein: CASSRTSGIGGTTVQYF. CDR3 DNA sequence: TGTGCCAGCAGTCGGACTAGCGGGATCGGAGGGACTACGGTGCAGTACTTC.

J is TRBJ2-7 and V is TRBV2; 8 nucleotides agree with TRBD2. Per the germline V gene, CDR1 is SNHLY and CDR2 is FYNNEI. The CDR3 covers 14 residues. V lost 6 bases, J lost 6 bases, and 10 bases stayed unmatched. CDR3 sequence (DNA): TGTGCCAGCAGCCCCGTCGGGACTAGAGGCGAGCAGTACTTC. Translating gives CASSPVGTRGEQYF.